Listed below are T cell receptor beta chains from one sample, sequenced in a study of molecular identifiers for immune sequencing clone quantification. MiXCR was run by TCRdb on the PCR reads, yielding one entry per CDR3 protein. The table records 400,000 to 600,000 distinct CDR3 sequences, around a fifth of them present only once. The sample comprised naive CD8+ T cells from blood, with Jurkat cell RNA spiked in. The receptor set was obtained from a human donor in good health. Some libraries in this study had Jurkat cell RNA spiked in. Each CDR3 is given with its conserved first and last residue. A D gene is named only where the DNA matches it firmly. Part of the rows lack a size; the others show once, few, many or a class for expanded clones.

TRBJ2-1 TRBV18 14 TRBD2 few TGTGCCAGCTCCCCGGGGGGGTACCAGAATGAGCAGTTCTTC CASSPGGYQNEQFF
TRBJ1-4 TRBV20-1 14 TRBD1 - TGCAGTGCTACGGACAGGGTGAATAATGAAAAACTGTTTTTT CSATDRVNNEKLFF
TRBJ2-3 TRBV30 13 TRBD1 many TGTGCGATGGACAGGCCTGACCCAGATACGCAGTATTTT CAMDRPDPDTQYF
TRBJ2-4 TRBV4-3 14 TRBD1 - TGCGCCAGCAGCCCCGGACAGGGGGCCAGTATTCAGTACTTC CASSPGQGASIQYF
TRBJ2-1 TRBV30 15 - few TGTGCCTGGAGTCCCGACTACCTAGCCTACAATGAGCAGTTCTTC CAWSPDYLAYNEQFF
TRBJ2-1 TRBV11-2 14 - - TGTGCCAGCAGCTTAGTTTCGAGGGCCAATGAGCAGTTCTTC CASSLVSRANEQFF
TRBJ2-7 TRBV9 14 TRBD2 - TGTGCCAGCAGCGTAGACGGGAGGACCTACGAGCAGTACTTC CASSVDGRTYEQYF
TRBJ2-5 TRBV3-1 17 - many TGTGCCAGCAGCCAGGAGACAGGAGAAACTAAGCAAGAGACCCAGTACTTC CASSQETGETKQETQYF
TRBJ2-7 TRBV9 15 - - TGTGCCAGCAGCGTAGCTTTCGGCAGCTCCTACGAGCAGTACTTC CASSVAFGSSYEQYF
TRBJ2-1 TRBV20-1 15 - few TGCAGTGCTAGAGGCGCCGCTAGCGAGTGGGGTGAGCAGTTCTTC CSARGAASEWGEQFF
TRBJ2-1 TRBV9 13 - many TGTGCCAGCACGGACAGCTCCTACAATGAGCAGTTCTTC CASTDSSYNEQFF
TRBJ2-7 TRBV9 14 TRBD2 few TGTGCCAGCAACCTAGCGGGAGTTGGCGACGAGCAGTACTTC CASNLAGVGDEQYF
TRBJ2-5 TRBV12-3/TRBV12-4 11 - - TGTGTCAGCAGTTTGGGGGAGACCCAGTACTTC CVSSLGETQYF
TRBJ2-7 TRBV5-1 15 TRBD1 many TGCGCCAGCAGCTGGGTCACAGGGGAAGGTTACGAGCAGTACTTC CASSWVTGEGYEQYF
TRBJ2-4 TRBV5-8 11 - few TGTGCCAGCATCCAGGGCCCCGAGAAGTACTTC CASIQGPEKYF
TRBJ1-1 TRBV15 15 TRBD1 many TGTGCCACCAGCAGATCCAGGGGGGTTTATACTGAAGCTTTCTTT CATSRSRGVYTEAFF
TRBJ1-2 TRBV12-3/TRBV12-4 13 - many TGTGCCAGCAGTCCGCAGGTTAACTATGGCTACACCTTC CASSPQVNYGYTF
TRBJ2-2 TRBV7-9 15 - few TGTGCCAGCAGCTCCCCAACGGCAAACACCGGGGAGCTGTTTTTT CASSSPTANTGELFF
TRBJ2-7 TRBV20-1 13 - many TGCAGTGCTGCAACAACACGAGACTACGAGCAGTACTTC CSAATTRDYEQYF
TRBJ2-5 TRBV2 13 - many TGTGCCAGCAGTGAGGATAGTCCGGAGACCCAGTACTTC CASSEDSPETQYF
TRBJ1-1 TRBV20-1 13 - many TGCAGTGCTAGGGCAGGGATGAACACTGAAGCTTTCTTT CSARAGMNTEAFF
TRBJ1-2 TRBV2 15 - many TGTGCCAGCATCGGGTCCCAAACTGAAAACTATGGCTACACCTTC CASIGSQTENYGYTF
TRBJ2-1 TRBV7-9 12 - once TGTGCCAGCAGCAAGGGGGGCAATGAGCAGTTCTTC CASSKGGNEQFF
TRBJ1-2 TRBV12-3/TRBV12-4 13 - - TGTGCCAGCAGTTTAGCCCTGCCCGATGGCTACACCTTC CASSLALPDGYTF
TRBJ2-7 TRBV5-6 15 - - TGTGCCAGCAGCTTGGCCCCAGGGTTCTCCTACGAGCAGTACTTC CASSLAPGFSYEQYF
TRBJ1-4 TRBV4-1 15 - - TGCGCCAGCAGCCAAATACAACAGGGCAATGAAAAACTGTTTTTT CASSQIQQGNEKLFF
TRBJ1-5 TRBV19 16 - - TGTGCCAGTAGTAGACGACAGGAACATAGCAATCAGCCCCAGCATTTT CASSRRQEHSNQPQHF
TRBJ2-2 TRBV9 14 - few TGTGCCAGCAGCGTAGGCTTCACCACCGGGGAGCTGTTTTTT CASSVGFTTGELFF
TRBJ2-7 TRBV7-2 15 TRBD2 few TGTGCCAGCAGCTTTCATCTAGCGGAGGCCTACGAGCAGTACTTC CASSFHLAEAYEQYF
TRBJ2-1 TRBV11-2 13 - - TGTGCCAGCAGCTCAACGAACTACAATGAGCAGTTCTTC CASSSTNYNEQFF
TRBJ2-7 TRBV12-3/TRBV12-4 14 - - TGTGCCAGCAGTCACTCCAGGGGAGCCTACGAGCAGTACTTC CASSHSRGAYEQYF
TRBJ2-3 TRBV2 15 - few TGTGCCAGCAGTGAAGAGGGACTCGGCACAGATACGCAGTATTTT CASSEEGLGTDTQYF
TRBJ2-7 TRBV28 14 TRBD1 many TGTGCCAGCAGTACCCGGACAGGTCCAGACGAGCAGTACTTC CASSTRTGPDEQYF
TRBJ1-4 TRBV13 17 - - TGTGCCAGCAGCTTAGGGCGCACGGGACGGTCAAATGAAAAACTGTTTTTT CASSLGRTGRSNEKLFF
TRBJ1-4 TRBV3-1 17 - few TGTGCCAGCAGCCAAGACGCTGGGACAACAACTAATGAAAAACTGTTTTTT CASSQDAGTTTNEKLFF
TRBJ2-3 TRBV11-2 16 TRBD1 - TGTGCCAGCAGCGTGACAGGGGGTCTTAACACAGATACGCAGTATTTT CASSVTGGLNTDTQYF